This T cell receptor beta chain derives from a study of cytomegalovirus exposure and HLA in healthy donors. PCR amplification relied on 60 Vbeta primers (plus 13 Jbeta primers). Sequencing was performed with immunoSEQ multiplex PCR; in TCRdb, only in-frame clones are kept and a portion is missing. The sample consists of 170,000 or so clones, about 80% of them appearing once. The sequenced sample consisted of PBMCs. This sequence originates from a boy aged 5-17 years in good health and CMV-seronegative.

CDR3 amino acids: CASSMIGGLAKNIQYF. The CDR3 DNA sequence: TGTGCCAGTAGTATGATTGGGGGCCTAGCCAAAAACATTCAGTACTTC. The chain employs TRBV19 and TRBJ2-4; weak D call: TRBD1 (6 bases). V lost 3 bases and J lost 0, with 12 bases in between. CDR1 LNHDA and CDR2 SQIVND come from the germline V gene (reference sequence). The CDR3 consists of 16 residues. The full variable domain, its missing parts supplied by reference TRBV19 and TRBJ2-4, is DGGITQSPKYLFRKEGQNVTLSCEQNLNHDAMYWYRQDPGQGLRLIYYSQIVNDFQKGDIAEGYSVSREKKESFPLTVTSAQKNPTAFYLCASSMIGGLAKNIQYFGAGTRLSVL.